The 10 T cell receptor beta chains in this list originate from one sample, sequenced in a study of CD8 T cells in ankylosing spondylitis. Study findings and constraints: Among TCR beta sequences, a motif of about 8 highly homologous variants appeared characteristic of ankylosing spondylitis blood.

MiXCR, run by TCRdb on the 5' RACE reads, gives a single entry per CDR3 protein. In the table there are under 850,000 distinct CDR3 sequences, roughly 19% of which are singletons. Antigens of these TCRs are unknown. Sample: blood, either unsorted or a sorted T cell fraction (not recorded which). The source of these receptors is a male donor with ankylosing spondylitis.

Ten or more counts support this clonotype. The gene calls are TRBV29-1 and TRBJ2-7; weak D call: TRBD2 (5 bases). This CDR3 comprises 13 residues. Germline V lookup: CDR1 SQVTM, CDR2 ANQGSEA. Trimming removed 2 bases at V and 3 bases at J, with 11 bases between. The CDR3 region is CSVESEVRYEQYF. CDR3 in DNA: TGCAGCGTTGAATCGGAGGTCCGCTACGAGCAGTACTTC.

The J gene is TRBJ2-6, the V gene TRBV6-2 or TRBV6-3; D uncertain. Germline V lookup: CDR1 MNHEY, CDR2 SVGEGT. V was clipped by 3 bases and J by 0 bases, with 12 bases between them. The CDR3 contains 17 residues. The CDR3 is CASSYLPGRSGANVLTF. The DNA of the CDR3 is TGTGCCAGCAGTTATTTACCAGGCCGCTCTGGGGCCAACGTCCTGACTTTC.

V and J are TRBV5-5 and TRBJ2-7; D perhaps matches TRBD2 (6 bases). CDR1 and CDR2 from the germline V gene are SGHKS and YYEKEE (reference sequence). The CDR3 runs to 14 residues. The V end was cut by 4 bases, the J end by 1 base, with 12 bases between. CDR3 protein: CASSALAVSYEQYF. CDR3 DNA: TGTGCCAGCAGCGCCTTAGCGGTTTCCTACGAGCAGTACTTC.

In DNA, the CDR3 is TGTGCCAGCAGCCCTTCCATGGAAGGGCGGAATGAGCAGTTCTTC. This sequence encodes CASSPSMEGRNEQFF. The chain is built from TRBV11-2 and TRBJ2-1; D ambiguous. V was pared by 5 bases and J by 7 bases, with 18 bases between. This CDR3 has 15 residues. Germline assignment: CDR1 SGHAT and CDR2 FQNNGV.

This clonotype was counted once. The chain has TRBV18 and TRBJ1-1, with D perhaps TRBD1 (6 bases). Germline V gene data show CDR1 as KGHSH and CDR2 as LQKENI. The length of the CDR3 is 14 residues. V lost 1 base and J lost 5, with 11 bases in between. The CDR3 is CASSPQGGITEAFF. CDR3 DNA sequence: TGTGCCAGCTCACCACAGGGGGGAATAACTGAAGCTTTCTTT.

This clonotype showed up just a few times. The chain joins TRBV4-1 to TRBJ2-5; TRBD2 agrees at 10 bases. The CDR3 has 16 amino acids. V trimming: 1 base; J trimming: 2 bases; junction bases outside the gene matches: 4. Germline CDR1 is MGHRA and CDR2 is YSYEKL. In DNA, the CDR3 is TGCGCCAGCAGCCAAGGGCTAGCGGGGGCGCAAGAGACCCAGTACTTC. Translation: CASSQGLAGAQETQYF.

This clonotype was found many times. This chain joins TRBV20-1 and TRBJ1-1; D may be TRBD1 (5 bases). Germline V lookup: CDR1 DFQATT, CDR2 SNEGSKA (reference sequence). The CDR3 covers 16 residues. V lost 2 bases, J lost 0 bases, and 16 bases lay in between. The CDR3 DNA sequence: TGCAGTGCTAGAACGACTGACCGGGGGATGAACACTGAAGCTTTCTTT. This gives the protein CSARTTDRGMNTEAFF.

This clonotype was detected many times. The chain recombines TRBV20-1 with TRBJ1-2; weak D call: TRBD1 (6 bases). The V end was cut by 7 bases, the J end by 8 bases, with 14 bases between. Germline CDR1 and CDR2: DFQATT and SNEGSKA (reference sequence). CDR3 length: 11 residues. The CDR3 coding sequence is TGCAGTGTGGGGGGGCAGTGGGGCTACACCTTC. Translation gives CSVGGQWGYTF.

This clonotype has only a few counts. The chain recombines TRBV20-1 with TRBJ1-4; the D is unclear. V dropped 0 bases and J dropped 6 bases, with 11 bases sitting between them. This CDR3 spans 14 amino acids. CDR1 is DFQATT, CDR2 SNEGSKA, per germline (reference sequence). The CDR3 sequence: CSARESVVYEKLFF. The DNA for the CDR3 is TGCAGTGCTAGAGAGTCGGTTGTCTATGAAAAACTGTTTTTT.

This clonotype was recorded a few times. Written as DNA, the CDR3 is TGTGCCAGCAGTTTAAAGAAGGATTCCGAGCAGTACTTC. Translation gives CASSLKKDSEQYF. This chain links TRBV12-3 or TRBV12-4 with TRBJ2-7; D is unclear. CDR3 length: 13 amino acids. V was cut by 2 bases and J by 6 bases, with 11 bases left in between.